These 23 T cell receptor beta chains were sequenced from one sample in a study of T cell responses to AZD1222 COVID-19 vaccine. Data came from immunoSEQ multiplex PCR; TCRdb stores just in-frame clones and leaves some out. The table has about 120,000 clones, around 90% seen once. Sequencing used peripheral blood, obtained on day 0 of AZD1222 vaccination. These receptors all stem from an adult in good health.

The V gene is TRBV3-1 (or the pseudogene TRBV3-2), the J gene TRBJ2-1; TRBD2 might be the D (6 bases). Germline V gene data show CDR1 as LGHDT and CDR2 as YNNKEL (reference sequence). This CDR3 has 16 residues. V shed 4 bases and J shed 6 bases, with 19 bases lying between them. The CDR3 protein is CASSPYVRTGGNEQFF. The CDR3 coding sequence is TGTGCCAGCAGCCCGTATGTGAGGACCGGGGGCAATGAGCAGTTCTTC.

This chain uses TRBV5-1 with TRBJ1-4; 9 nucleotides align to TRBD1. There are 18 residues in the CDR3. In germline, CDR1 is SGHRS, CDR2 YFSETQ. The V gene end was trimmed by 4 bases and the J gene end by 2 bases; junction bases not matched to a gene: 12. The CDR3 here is CASSSGDRVKSTNEKLFF. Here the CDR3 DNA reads TGCGCCAGCAGCAGTGGGGACAGGGTGAAGTCTACTAATGAAAAACTGTTTTTT.

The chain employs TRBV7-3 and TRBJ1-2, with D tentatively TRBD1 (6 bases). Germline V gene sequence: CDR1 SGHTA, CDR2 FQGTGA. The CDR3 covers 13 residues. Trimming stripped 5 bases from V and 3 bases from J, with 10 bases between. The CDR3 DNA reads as TGTGCCAGCAGCCCTGGGGGCGACTATGGCTACACCTTC. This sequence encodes CASSPGGDYGYTF.

The chain's CDR3 is CASSLNPGELFF. In nucleotides, the CDR3 is TGTGCCAGCAGTTTAAACCCCGGGGAGCTGTTTTTT. This chain connects TRBV28 to TRBJ2-2; D ambiguous. The CDR3 consists of 12 residues. Germline V gene lookup returns CDR1 MDHEN and CDR2 SYDVKM. V was trimmed by 2 bases and J by 6 bases, leaving 4 bases between them.

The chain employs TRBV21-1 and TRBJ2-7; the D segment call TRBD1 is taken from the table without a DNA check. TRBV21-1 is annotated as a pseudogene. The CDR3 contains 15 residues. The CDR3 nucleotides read TGTGCCAGCAGCAAAGGCCGGACAGGGTCGGACGAGCAGTACTTC. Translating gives CASSKGRTGSDEQYF.

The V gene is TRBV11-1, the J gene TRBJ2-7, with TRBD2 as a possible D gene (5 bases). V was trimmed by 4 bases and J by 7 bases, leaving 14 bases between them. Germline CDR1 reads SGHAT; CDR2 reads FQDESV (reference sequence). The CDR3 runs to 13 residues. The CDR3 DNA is TGTGCCAGCAGCTCACTGTCCAGCGGAGAGCAGTACTTC. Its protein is CASSSLSSGEQYF.

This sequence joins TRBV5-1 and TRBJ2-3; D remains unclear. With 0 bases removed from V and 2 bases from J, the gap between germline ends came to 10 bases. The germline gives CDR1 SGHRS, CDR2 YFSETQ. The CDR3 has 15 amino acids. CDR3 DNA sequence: TGCGCCAGCAGCTTGGTTTCAGGTTCCACAGATACGCAGTATTTT. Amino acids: CASSLVSGSTDTQYF.

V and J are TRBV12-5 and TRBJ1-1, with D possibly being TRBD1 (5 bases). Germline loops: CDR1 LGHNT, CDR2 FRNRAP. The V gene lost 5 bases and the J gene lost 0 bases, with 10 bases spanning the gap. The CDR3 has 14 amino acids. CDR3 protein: CASGREGVNTEAFF. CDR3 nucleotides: TGTGCTAGTGGTCGGGAAGGGGTGAACACTGAAGCTTTCTTT.

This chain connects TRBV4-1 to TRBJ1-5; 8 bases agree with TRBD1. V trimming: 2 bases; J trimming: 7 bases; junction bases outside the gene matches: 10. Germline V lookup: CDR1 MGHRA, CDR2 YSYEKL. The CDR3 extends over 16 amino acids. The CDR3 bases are TGCGCCAGCAGCCAATCGACAGGGGAGAGACTACAGCCCCAGCATTTT. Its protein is CASSQSTGERLQPQHF.

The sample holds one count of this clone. As DNA, the CDR3 is TGTGCCAGCAGCTTCACTAGCGGGACCTACAATGAGCAGTTCTTC. Translated: CASSFTSGTYNEQFF. The rearrangement links TRBV7-2 to TRBJ2-1; 10 nucleotides agree with TRBD2. Unmatched junction bases numbered 1, after V lost 3 bases and J lost 2 bases. The CDR3 is made up of 15 amino acids. Germline CDR1 SGHTA, CDR2 FQGNSA.

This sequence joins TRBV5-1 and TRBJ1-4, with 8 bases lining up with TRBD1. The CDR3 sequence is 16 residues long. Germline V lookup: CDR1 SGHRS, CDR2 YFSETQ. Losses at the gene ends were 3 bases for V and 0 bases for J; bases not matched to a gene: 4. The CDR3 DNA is TGCGCCAGCAGCTCCCCGACAGGGGCAACTAATGAAAAACTGTTTTTT. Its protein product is CASSSPTGATNEKLFF.

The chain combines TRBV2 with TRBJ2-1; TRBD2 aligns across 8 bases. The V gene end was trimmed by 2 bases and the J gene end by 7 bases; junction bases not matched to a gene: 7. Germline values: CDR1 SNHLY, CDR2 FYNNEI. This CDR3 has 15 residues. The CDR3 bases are TGTGCCAGCAGTGAACCGGGAGGGCCGGAGAATGAGCAGTTCTTC. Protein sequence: CASSEPGGPENEQFF.

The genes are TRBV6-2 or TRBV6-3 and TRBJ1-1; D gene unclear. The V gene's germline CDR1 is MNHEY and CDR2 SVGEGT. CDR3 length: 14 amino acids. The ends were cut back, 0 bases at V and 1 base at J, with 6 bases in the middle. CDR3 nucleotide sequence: TGTGCCAGCAGTTACTCGATGTGGAACACTGAAGCTTTCTTT. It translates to CASSYSMWNTEAFF.

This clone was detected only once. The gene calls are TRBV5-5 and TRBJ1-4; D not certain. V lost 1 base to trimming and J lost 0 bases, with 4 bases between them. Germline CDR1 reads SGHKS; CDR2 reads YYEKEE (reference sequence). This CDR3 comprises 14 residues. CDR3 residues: CASSLRATNEKLFF. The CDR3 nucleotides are TGTGCCAGCAGCTTGAGGGCAACTAATGAAAAACTGTTTTTT.

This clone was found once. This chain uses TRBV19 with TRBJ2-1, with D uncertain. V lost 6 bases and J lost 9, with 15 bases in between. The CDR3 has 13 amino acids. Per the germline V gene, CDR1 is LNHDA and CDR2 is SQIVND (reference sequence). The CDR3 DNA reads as TGTGCCAGTAGAACCCAAGGAAGTAGTGAGCAGTTCTTC. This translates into CASRTQGSSEQFF.

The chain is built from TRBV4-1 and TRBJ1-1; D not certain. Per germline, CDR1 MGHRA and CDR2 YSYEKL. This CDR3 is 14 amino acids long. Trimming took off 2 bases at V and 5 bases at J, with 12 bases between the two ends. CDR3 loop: CASSQPVVGTEAFF. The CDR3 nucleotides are TGCGCCAGCAGCCAACCCGTCGTTGGGACTGAAGCTTTCTTT.

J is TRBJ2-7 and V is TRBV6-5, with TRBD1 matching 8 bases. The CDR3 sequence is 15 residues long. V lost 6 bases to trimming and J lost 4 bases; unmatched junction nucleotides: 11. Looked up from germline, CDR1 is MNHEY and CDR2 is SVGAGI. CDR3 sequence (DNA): TGTGCCAGCAGCGACGGGACAGGAAGTTTTTACGAGCAGTACTTC. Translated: CASSDGTGSFYEQYF.

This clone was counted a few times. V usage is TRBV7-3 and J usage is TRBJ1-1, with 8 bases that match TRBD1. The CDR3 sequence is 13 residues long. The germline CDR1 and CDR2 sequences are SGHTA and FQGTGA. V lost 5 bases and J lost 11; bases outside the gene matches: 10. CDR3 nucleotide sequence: TGTGCCAGCAGCGACGGACAGGGAGGTACGGCTTTCTTT. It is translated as CASSDGQGGTAFF.

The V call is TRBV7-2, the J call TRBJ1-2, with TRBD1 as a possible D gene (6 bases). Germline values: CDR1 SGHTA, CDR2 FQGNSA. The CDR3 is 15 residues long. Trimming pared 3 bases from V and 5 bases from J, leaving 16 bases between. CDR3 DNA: TGTGCCAGCAGCTTCTGGGACAATGCGCAGTATGGCTACACCTTC. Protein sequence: CASSFWDNAQYGYTF.

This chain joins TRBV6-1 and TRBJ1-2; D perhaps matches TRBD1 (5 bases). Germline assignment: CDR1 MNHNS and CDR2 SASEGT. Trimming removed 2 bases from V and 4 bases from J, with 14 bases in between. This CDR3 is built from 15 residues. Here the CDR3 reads CASSERPNRSYGYTF. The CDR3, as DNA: TGTGCCAGCAGTGAAAGGCCGAACAGGAGCTATGGCTACACCTTC.

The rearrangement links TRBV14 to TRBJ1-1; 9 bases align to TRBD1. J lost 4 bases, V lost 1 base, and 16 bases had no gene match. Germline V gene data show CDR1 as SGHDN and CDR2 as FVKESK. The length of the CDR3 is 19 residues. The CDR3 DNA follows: TGTGCCAGCAGCCAAGGTTTCCTTCCGGACAGGGGCTTTGTCACTGAAGCTTTCTTT. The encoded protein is CASSQGFLPDRGFVTEAFF.

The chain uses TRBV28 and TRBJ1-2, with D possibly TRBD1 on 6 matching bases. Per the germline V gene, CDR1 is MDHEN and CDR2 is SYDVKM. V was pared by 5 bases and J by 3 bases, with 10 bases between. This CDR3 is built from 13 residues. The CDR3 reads CASSPGTHYGYTF. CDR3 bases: TGTGCCAGCAGTCCCGGGACACACTATGGCTACACCTTC.

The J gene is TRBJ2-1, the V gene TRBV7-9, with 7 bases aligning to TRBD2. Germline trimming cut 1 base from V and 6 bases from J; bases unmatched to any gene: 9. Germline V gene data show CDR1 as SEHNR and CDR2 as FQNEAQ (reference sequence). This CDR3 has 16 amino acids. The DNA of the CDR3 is TGTGCCAGCAGCTTAGAGAAGTCTCCGGGAGGCAATGAGCAGTTCTTC. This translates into CASSLEKSPGGNEQFF.